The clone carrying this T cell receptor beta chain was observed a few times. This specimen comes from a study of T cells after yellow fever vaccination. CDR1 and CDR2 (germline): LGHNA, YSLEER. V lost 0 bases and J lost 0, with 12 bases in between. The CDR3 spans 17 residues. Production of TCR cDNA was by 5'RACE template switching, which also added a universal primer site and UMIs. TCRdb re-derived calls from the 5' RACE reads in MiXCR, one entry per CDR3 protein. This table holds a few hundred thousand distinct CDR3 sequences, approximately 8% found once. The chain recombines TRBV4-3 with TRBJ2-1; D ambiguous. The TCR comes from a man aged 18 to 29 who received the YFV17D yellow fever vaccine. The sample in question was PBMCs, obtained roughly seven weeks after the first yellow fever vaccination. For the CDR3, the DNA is TGCGCCAGCAGCCAAGATTATCAGTTTAGCTCCTACAATGAGCAGTTCTTC. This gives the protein CASSQDYQFSSYNEQFF.